Described below is a single T cell receptor beta chain sequence and its context. Its matching antigen is unknown. This sample was taken from a study of CXCR3-negative and CXCR3-positive naive CD8 T cells. Libraries of TRB cDNA were made by 5' RACE and carried UMIs. With the 5' RACE reads reprocessed, TCRdb shows one record per CDR3 protein and no DNA. The sample has 45,000 to 65,000 distinct CDR3 sequences. CDR1 is SGHTA and CDR2 is FQGNSA in the germline V gene. The CDR3 has 16 amino acids. General observations from the study: Memory CD8+ cells showed much lower diversity, while both naive subsets were comparably high.

J is TRBJ1-1 and V is TRBV7-2; TCRdb indicates TRBD1, and absent DNA this call remains unverified. The receptor was isolated from a human donor in good health. Some clones in this sample may be carry-over from other donors' samples. Sequencing used memory CD8+ T cells from blood. CDR3 loop: CASGTLTFRGVTEAFF.